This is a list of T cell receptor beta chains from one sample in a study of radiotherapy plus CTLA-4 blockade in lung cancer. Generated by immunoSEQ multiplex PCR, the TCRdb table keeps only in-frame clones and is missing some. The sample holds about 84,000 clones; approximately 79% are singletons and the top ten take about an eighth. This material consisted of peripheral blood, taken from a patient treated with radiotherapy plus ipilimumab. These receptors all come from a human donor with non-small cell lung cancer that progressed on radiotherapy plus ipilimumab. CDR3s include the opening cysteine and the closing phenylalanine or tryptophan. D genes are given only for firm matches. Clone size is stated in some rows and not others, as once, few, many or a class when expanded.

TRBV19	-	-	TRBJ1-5	CASTEGIYSNQPQHF	TGTGCCAGTACTGAGGGGATTTATAGCAATCAGCCCCAGCATTTT
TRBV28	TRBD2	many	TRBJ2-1	CASSFGGGNNEQFF	TGTGCCAGCAGTTTTGGCGGGGGGAACAATGAGCAGTTCTTC
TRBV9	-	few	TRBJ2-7	CASSSGQAAAYEQYF	TGTGCCAGCAGCTCAGGCCAGGCAGCCGCCTACGAGCAGTACTTC
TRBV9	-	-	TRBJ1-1	CASSAGVGTEAFF	TGTGCCAGCAGCGCAGGGGTAGGTACTGAAGCTTTCTTT
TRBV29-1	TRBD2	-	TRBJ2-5	CSVEAPDRGVAGAVGETQYF	TGCAGCGTTGAAGCCCCAGATAGGGGGGTAGCGGGAGCCGTTGGTGAGACCCAGTACTTC
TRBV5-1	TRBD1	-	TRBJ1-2	CASSSREGQGALYYGYTF	TGCGCCAGCAGCTCGCGGGAGGGGCAGGGGGCTCTCTACTATGGCTACACCTTC
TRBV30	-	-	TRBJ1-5	CASSRVGSDLAQPQHF	TGTGCCTCTTCGCGGGTCGGTTCCGACCTCGCTCAGCCCCAGCATTTT
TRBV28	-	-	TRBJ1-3	CASSLGGSGGNTIYF	TGTGCCAGCAGTTTGGGGGGTTCGGGTGGAAACACCATATATTTT
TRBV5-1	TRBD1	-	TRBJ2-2	CASSSPQGAMVPGELFF	TGCGCCAGCAGCTCCCCACAGGGGGCGATGGTCCCCGGGGAGCTGTTTTTT
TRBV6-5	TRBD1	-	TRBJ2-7	CASSADRRQYF	TGTGCCAGCAGTGCGGACAGGCGACAGTACTTC
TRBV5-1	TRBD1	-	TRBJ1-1	CASSLMGQGEAEAFF	TGCGCCAGCAGCCTAATGGGACAGGGGGAGGCTGAAGCTTTCTTT
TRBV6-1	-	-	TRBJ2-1	CASSSQGMEQFF	TGTGCCAGCAGTTCCCAGGGTATGGAGCAGTTCTTC
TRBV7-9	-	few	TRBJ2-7	CASSLQQASYEQYF	TGTGCCAGCAGCTTACAACAGGCTTCCTACGAGCAGTACTTC
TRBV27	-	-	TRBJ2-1	CASSLWGAGAGNEQFF	TGTGCCAGCAGTTTATGGGGGGCGGGAGCGGGGAATGAGCAGTTCTTC
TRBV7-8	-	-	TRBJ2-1	CASSLDGQVYNEQFF	TGTGCCAGCAGCTTAGATGGGCAGGTCTACAATGAGCAGTTCTTC
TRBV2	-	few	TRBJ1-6	CASRGTKQGDSPLHF	TGTGCCAGCAGAGGGACGAAACAAGGAGATTCACCCCTCCACTTT
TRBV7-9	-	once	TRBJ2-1	CASSLGLVSSDEQFF	TGTGCCAGCAGCTTAGGTCTGGTCTCCTCCGATGAGCAGTTCTTC
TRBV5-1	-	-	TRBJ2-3	CASSPTGGGRGDTQYF	TGCGCCAGCAGCCCTACAGGGGGCGGGAGGGGAGATACGCAGTATTTT
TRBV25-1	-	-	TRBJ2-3	CASSETLGLGEGDTQYF	TGTGCCAGCAGTGAAACGTTAGGGCTAGGCGAGGGGGATACGCAGTATTTT
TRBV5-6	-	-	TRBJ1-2	CASSSPTLNYGYTF	TGTGCCAGCAGCTCCCCAACGCTTAACTATGGCTACACCTTC
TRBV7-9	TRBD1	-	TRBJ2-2	CASSLFRDSTTGELFF	TGTGCCAGCAGCTTGTTCCGGGACAGCACCACCGGGGAGCTGTTTTTT
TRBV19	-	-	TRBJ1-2	CASSQGPSGYTF	TGTGCCAGTAGTCAGGGCCCCAGCGGCTACACCTTC
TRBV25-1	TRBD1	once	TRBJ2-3	CASNRQGSDTQYF	TGTGCCAGCAATCGACAGGGGAGCGATACGCAGTATTTT
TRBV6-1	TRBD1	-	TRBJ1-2	CASSERTGYGYTF	TGTGCCAGCAGTGAAAGGACAGGGTATGGCTACACCTTC
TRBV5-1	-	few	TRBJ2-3	CASSFLTDTQYF	TGCGCCAGCAGCTTTCTCACAGATACGCAGTATTTT
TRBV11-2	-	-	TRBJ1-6	CASSFTEPNNSPLHF	TGTGCCAGCAGCTTTACAGAACCGAATAATTCACCCCTCCACTTT
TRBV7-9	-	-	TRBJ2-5	CASSLPLAAETQYF	TGTGCCAGCAGCTTACCACTGGCGGCGGAGACCCAGTACTTC
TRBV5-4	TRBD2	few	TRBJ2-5	CASTNGGATETQYF	TGTGCCAGCACCAACGGGGGGGCCACAGAGACCCAGTACTTC
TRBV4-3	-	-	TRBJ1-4	CASSQDWGRGSTNEKLFF	TGCGCCAGCAGCCAAGATTGGGGGCGAGGTTCAACTAATGAAAAACTGTTTTTT
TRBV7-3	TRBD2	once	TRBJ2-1	CASSLVAGDLEQFF	TGTGCCAGCAGCTTGGTAGCGGGAGATCTTGAGCAGTTCTTC
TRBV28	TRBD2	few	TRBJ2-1	CASSLIAGDYNEQFF	TGTGCCAGCAGTTTAATTGCGGGAGACTACAATGAGCAGTTCTTC
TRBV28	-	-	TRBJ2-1	CASRWGLTYNEQFF	TGTGCCAGCAGGTGGGGGCTCACCTACAATGAGCAGTTCTTC
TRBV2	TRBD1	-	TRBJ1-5	CASSQPRAGGTDQPQHF	TGTGCCAGCAGTCAGCCCCGGGCAGGGGGTACGGATCAGCCCCAGCATTTT
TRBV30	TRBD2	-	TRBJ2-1	CAWITSGGWNEQFF	TGTGCCTGGATTACTAGCGGGGGGTGGAATGAGCAGTTCTTC
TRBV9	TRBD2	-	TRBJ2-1	CASSVLGTSGYNEQFF	TGTGCCAGCAGCGTTTTAGGGACTAGCGGATACAATGAGCAGTTCTTC
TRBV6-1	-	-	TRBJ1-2	CASSETGAYGYTF	TGTGCCAGCAGTGAAACGGGGGCCTATGGCTACACCTTC
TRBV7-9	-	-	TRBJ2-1	CASSLVPADEQFF	TGTGCCAGCAGCTTAGTCCCGGCTGATGAGCAGTTCTTC
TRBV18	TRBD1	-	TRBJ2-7	CASSQRQGRGVYEQYF	TGTGCCAGCTCACAACGACAGGGAAGAGGGGTCTACGAGCAGTACTTC
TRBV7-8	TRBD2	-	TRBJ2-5	CASLPGLQQETQYF	TGTGCCAGCCTCCCGGGACTACAACAAGAGACCCAGTACTTC
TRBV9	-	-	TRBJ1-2	CASSPRETDPNYGYTF	TGTGCCAGCAGCCCACGGGAGACAGACCCTAACTATGGCTACACCTTC
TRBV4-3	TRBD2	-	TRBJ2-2	CASSQETLAGIANTGELFF	TGCGCCAGCAGCCAAGAAACACTAGCGGGCATCGCGAACACCGGGGAGCTGTTTTTT
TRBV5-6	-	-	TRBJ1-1	CASSGDNEAFF	TGTGCCAGCAGCGGGGATAATGAAGCTTTCTTT
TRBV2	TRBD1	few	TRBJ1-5	CAGTGGWNQPQHF	TGTGCCGGGACAGGGGGATGGAATCAGCCCCAGCATTTT
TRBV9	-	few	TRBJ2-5	CASSVGQGWETQYF	TGTGCCAGCAGCGTAGGGCAGGGGTGGGAGACCCAGTACTTC
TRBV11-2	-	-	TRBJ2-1	CASSLGKGGVNNEQFF	TGTGCCAGCAGCTTAGGAAAGGGCGGGGTAAACAATGAGCAGTTCTTC
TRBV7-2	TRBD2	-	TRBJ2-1	CASSFGGGAYNEQFF	TGTGCCAGCAGCTTTGGCGGGGGGGCATACAATGAGCAGTTCTTC
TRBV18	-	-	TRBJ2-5	CASSPVEETQYF	TGTGCCAGCTCACCGGTGGAAGAGACCCAGTACTTC
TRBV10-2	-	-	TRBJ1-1	CASSDPGRTQNTEAFF	TGCGCCAGCAGTGACCCGGGACGAACCCAAAACACTGAAGCTTTCTTT
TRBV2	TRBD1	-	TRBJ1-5	CASRMDRGSNQPQHF	TGTGCCAGCAGGATGGACAGGGGGAGCAATCAGCCCCAGCATTTT
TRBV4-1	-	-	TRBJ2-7	CASSQAKGGSYEQYF	TGCGCCAGCAGCCAAGCTAAAGGCGGATCCTACGAGCAGTACTTC
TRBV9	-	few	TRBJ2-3	CASSASGSRTDTQYF	TGTGCCAGCAGCGCCTCGGGATCCCGCACAGATACGCAGTATTTT
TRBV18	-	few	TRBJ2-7	CASSPGLMDEQYF	TGTGCCAGCTCTCCAGGGCTAATGGACGAGCAGTACTTC
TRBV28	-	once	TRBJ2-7	CASRPSRISSYEQYF	TGTGCCAGCAGGCCTAGCAGAATAAGCTCCTACGAGCAGTACTTC
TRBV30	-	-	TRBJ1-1	CAWLPGEGTEAFF	TGTGCCTGGTTGCCAGGTGAAGGCACTGAAGCTTTCTTT
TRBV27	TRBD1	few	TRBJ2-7	CASSPGTGGSYEQYF	TGTGCCAGCAGTCCGGGGACAGGGGGGTCATACGAGCAGTACTTC
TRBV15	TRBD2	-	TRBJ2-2	CATSRASGGVQSVPGELFF	TGTGCCACCAGCAGAGCTAGCGGGGGGGTCCAGTCTGTCCCCGGGGAGCTGTTTTTT
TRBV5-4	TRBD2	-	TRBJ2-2	CASSLPSGGPNTGELFF	TGTGCCAGCAGCTTGCCTAGCGGGGGCCCGAACACCGGGGAGCTGTTTTTT
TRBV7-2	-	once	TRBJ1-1	CASSLAGQTLNTEAFF	TGTGCCAGCAGCTTAGCGGGGCAGACACTGAACACTGAAGCTTTCTTT
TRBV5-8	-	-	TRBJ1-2	CASSLAGTSYGYTF	TGTGCCAGCAGCTTGGCGGGAACCTCCTATGGCTACACCTTC
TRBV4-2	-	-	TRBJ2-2	CASSQVESTGELFF	TGTGCCAGCAGCCAAGTCGAATCTACCGGGGAGCTGTTTTTT